The source of this T cell receptor (beta chain) is a study of blood T cell repertoires in COVID-19. Authors' processing steps: Reference gene primer amplification yielded estimated nucleated cell counts. This table comes from immunoSEQ multiplex PCR, and its TCRdb copy is limited to in-frame clones, with some not included. V and J calls and clone size follow that table, whereas D and trimming were derived from the DNA. Among about 62,000 clones listed, about nine tenths were seen once. Germline V lookup: CDR1 LNHDA, CDR2 SQIVND (reference sequence). V shed 6 bases and J shed 2 bases, with 13 bases lying between them. The CDR3 is 14 amino acids.

The source is a woman of 80 years or more with acute or convalescent COVID-19. The material sequenced was peripheral blood. The chain combines TRBV19 with TRBJ1-2, with D uncertain. Here the CDR3 reads CASRRELTNYGYTF. The CDR3 region has the DNA TGTGCCAGTAGAAGGGAGCTCACCAACTATGGCTACACCTTC.